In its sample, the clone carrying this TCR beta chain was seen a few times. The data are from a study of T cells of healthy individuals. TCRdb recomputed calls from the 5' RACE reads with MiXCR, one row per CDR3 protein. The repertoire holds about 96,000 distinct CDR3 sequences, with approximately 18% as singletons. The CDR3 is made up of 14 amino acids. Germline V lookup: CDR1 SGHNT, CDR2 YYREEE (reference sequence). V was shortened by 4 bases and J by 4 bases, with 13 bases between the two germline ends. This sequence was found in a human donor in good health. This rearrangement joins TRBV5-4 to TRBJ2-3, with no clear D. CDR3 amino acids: CASSRPENADTQYF. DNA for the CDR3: TGTGCCAGCAGCCGGCCCGAAAATGCAGATACGCAGTATTTT.